The following is a T cell receptor beta chain sequence with its context. The antigen it recognizes is unknown. A much larger clone differs from this one at a single base, so this may be a read error. Graves' hyperthyroidism was defined as stable when no progression to ophthalmopathy occurred over 18 months of follow-up. Hyperthyroidism patients were aged 18 to 65 years and newly diagnosed, with disease duration of less than 2 months. Any patient with an uncontrolled infection, another autoimmune disease, pregnancy or lactation was excluded. Clinical symptoms, serum thyroxine and TRAb, thyroid ultrasound, and orbital computed tomography formed the basis for the diagnoses. Ficoll-Paque density gradient centrifugation was used to isolate PBMCs from 10 ml of fresh peripheral blood. Trizol reagent was used to extract total RNA, and RNA quality was then checked on an Agilent 2100 Bioanalyzer. The CDR3 numbers 13 residues from cysteine through phenylalanine. The retained sequence is limited to the CDR3, 39 bases, with the frame set at the first base. From a lookup of the germline V gene (reference sequence), CDR1 and CDR2 are LNHDA and SQIVND.

The TCR beta CDR3 regions were amplified from the RNA transcripts. The TCR CDR3 was subjected to a first round of RT-PCR using the HTBI primer set and the Qiagen OneStep RT-PCR kit. A second multiplex PCR round built the libraries, followed by size selection and purification. The libraries were sequenced on an Illumina HiSeq2000 using paired-end 100 bp reads. The original methods were these. Raw data were processed with SOAPnuke, discarding reads with adapters, uncalled bases, mean Phred below 15, or no exact constant-primer or identifier match. High-quality paired reads were merged using COPE v1.2.5, and each unique nucleotide sequence was defined as a clonotype. MiTCR v1.1 was used to align clonotypes to the IMGT TRBV, TRBD and TRBJ reference segments. Analysis was restricted to V-J combinations with a frequency above 0.0001, which covered over 98% of repertoires. A TCS score was defined as the ratio between F50 (clonal expansion) and ExV (chaos), using BLOSUM62-based TCRdist between CDR3 peptides within each V-J. Welch's t-statistics and random forest reduced around 520 V-J features to 10 to 15, which were used in a naive Bayes classifier (R e1071). The Morisita-Horn index was used to measure how similar the thyroid and blood repertoires were. The raw public reads went through TCRdb reprocessing: fastp at Q25, MiXCR clone calling, in-frame beta chains kept. Each record represents a unique CDR3 protein, reported with the most common genes and DNA among its rows. The V and J calls follow TCRdb's processing rather than the paper's. The sample table records 700,000 to 950,000 distinct CDR3 sequences; 35% of these occur just once. The biggest ten clones account for more than 25% of the sample.

The entry originates in a study of T cells in Graves' hyperthyroidism and ophthalmopathy (dated by TCRdb to about 2019). For context, the study as a whole: Peripheral blood samples were taken at initial diagnosis, before any treatment was given. TCR Vbeta CDR3 sequencing of 135 peripheral blood samples (around 45 ophthalmopathy, roughly 74 hyperthyroidism and approximately 17 progressor patients) is reported in the paper. Once sampling was done, hyperthyroidism patients were given methimazole at a starting dose of 30 mg daily, whereas ophthalmopathy patients were given high-dose intravenous methylprednisolone. To identify distinguishing TCR V-J signatures, a discovery cohort of 100 patients was used, comprising under 45 with Graves' ophthalmopathy and some 60 with stable Graves' hyperthyroidism. In addition, the study compared T-cell repertoires in thyroid tissue and in blood from about 6 Graves' hyperthyroidism patients. Prospective prediction of ophthalmopathy was tested in an independent validation cohort consisting of 18 hyperthyroidism patients and 15 or so patients who later progressed to ophthalmopathy. The 90 or so discovery patients were randomly split 7:3 into training and test sets. What the study reported, not specific to this receptor: In validation, progression to ophthalmopathy was predicted by the model with nearly 71% sensitivity and under 85% specificity, a median of approximately 7.1 months before onset. Most expanded thyroid clonotypes (frequency above 0.001) were also detected in blood, a finding suggesting that blood repertoires may reflect thyroid immune responses. Sample size was not statistically predetermined, and blinding of investigators to group allocation was not performed. A 13 V-J signature model separated ophthalmopathy from stable hyperthyroidism, with 87.88% sensitivity and 81% to 82% specificity in cross-validation and 80%/75% in testing.

The chain couples TRBV19 to TRBJ1-2, and TRBD1 may be the D gene, going by 6 matching bases. This sequence originates from a woman in her 40s with Graves' hyperthyroidism. The sequenced sample was blood. The nucleotide sequence is given as TGTGCCAGTAGGGCAGGGGAAGTCCATGGCTGCACCTTC. Translated, this is CASRAGEVHGCTF.